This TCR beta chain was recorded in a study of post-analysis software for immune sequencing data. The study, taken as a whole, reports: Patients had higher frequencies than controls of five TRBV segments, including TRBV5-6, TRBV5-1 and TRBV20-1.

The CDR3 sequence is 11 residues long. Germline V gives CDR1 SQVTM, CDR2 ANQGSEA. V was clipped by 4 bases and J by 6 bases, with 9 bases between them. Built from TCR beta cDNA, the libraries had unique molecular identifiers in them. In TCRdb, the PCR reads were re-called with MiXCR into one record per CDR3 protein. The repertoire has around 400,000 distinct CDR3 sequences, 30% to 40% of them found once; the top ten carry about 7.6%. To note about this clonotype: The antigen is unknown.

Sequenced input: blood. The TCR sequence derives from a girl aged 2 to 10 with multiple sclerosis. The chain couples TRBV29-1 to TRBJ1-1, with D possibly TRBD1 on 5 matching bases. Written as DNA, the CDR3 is TGCAGCGTTGCCAGGGACGCTGAAGCTTTCTTT. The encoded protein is CSVARDAEAFF.